One and the same sample provided the 20 T cell receptor beta chains below, sequenced in a study of blood T cell repertoires in COVID-19. Assay used: immunoSEQ multiplex PCR; TCRdb lists only in-frame clones, some missing. The sample includes roughly 380,000 clones, 85% seen only once; the top ten take roughly 3.6%. The source material was peripheral blood. The receptor set was obtained from a woman aged 18-35 years with acute or convalescent COVID-19.

The rearrangement joins TRBV9 to TRBJ2-2, with 10 bases matching TRBD1. From germline, CDR1 is SGDLS and CDR2 YYNGEE. Trimming at V came to 1 base and at J to 2 bases, leaving 5 bases not matched to a gene. The CDR3 is 17 amino acids. CDR3 sequence (DNA): TGTGCCAGCAGCGTACCGGGGACAGGGGTTAACACCGGGGAGCTGTTTTTT. Amino acid sequence: CASSVPGTGVNTGELFF.

V usage is TRBV19 and J usage is TRBJ1-5, with D hard to call. CDR3 length equals 14 residues. The V gene's germline CDR1 is LNHDA and CDR2 SQIVND (reference sequence). V shed 5 bases and J shed 5 bases, with 13 bases lying between them. Here the CDR3 DNA reads TGTGCCAGTAGTGCCCGGGTCCAAGATCAGCCCCAGCATTTT. Encoded protein: CASSARVQDQPQHF. The whole variable domain, filled in from reference TRBV19 and TRBJ1-5, reads DGGITQSPKYLFRKEGQNVTLSCEQNLNHDAMYWYRQDPGQGLRLIYYSQIVNDFQKGDIAEGYSVSREKKESFPLTVTSAQKNPTAFYLCASSARVQDQPQHFGDGTRLSIL.

Comment on this clone: The same CDR3 arises from other DNA sequences in this sample as well. This chain links TRBV5-1 with TRBJ1-5; D uncertain. Trimming removed 0 bases from V and 4 bases from J, with 5 bases in between. This CDR3 has 13 amino acids. Germline V gives CDR1 SGHRS, CDR2 YFSETQ. The CDR3 loop is CASSLGVNQPQHF. The DNA of the CDR3 is TGCGCCAGCAGCTTGGGCGTGAATCAGCCCCAGCATTTT.

This sequence joins TRBV6-5 and TRBJ2-5; TRBD2 aligns across 8 bases. This CDR3 has 15 amino acids. CDR1 is MNHEY and CDR2 is SVGAGI in the germline V gene. Trimming cost V 7 bases and J 0 bases; bases outside gene matches: 7. The CDR3 is CASIPRLAHQETQYF. The CDR3, as DNA: TGTGCCAGCATACCCAGACTAGCGCACCAAGAGACCCAGTACTTC.

This chain connects TRBV2 to TRBJ2-7; the match to TRBD2 covers 10 bases. V lost 6 bases and J lost 0; bases outside the gene matches: 2. CDR3 length equals 14 residues. Germline V gene lookup returns CDR1 SNHLY and CDR2 FYNNEI. The CDR3 coding sequence is TGTGCCAGCAGCGGACTAGCGGACTCCTACGAGCAGTACTTC. It encodes CASSGLADSYEQYF.

Only one count was recorded for this clone. The V call is TRBV19, the J call TRBJ2-1; no clear D gene. The CDR3 loop spans 15 amino acids. CDR1 is LNHDA, CDR2 SQIVND, per germline (reference sequence). The germline V and J ends were trimmed by 3 bases and 0 bases, with 9 bases remaining between them. This CDR3 reads CASSITPSSYNEQFF. As DNA, the CDR3 is TGTGCCAGTAGTATTACCCCCAGCTCCTACAATGAGCAGTTCTTC.

The chain uses TRBV6-5 and TRBJ2-2; 9 bases match TRBD1. Germline lookup yields CDR1 MNHEY and CDR2 SVGAGI. The CDR3 consists of 14 residues. V lost 6 bases and J lost 3; bases outside the gene matches: 2. This CDR3 is CASRWTGDTGELFF. CDR3 bases: TGTGCCAGCAGATGGACAGGGGACACCGGGGAGCTGTTTTTT.

This rearrangement joins TRBV7-3 to TRBJ1-2; 8 bases fit TRBD1. Unmatched junction bases numbered 12, after V lost 1 base and J lost 8 bases. Germline V gene data show CDR1 as SGHTA and CDR2 as FQGTGA. This CDR3 spans 16 amino acids. CDR3 sequence: CASSLNSGGTFGGYTF. The CDR3 coding sequence is TGTGCCAGCAGCTTAAACTCAGGGGGCACCTTCGGAGGCTACACCTTC.

The rearrangement uses TRBV15 and TRBJ1-2; D gene unclear. The germline gives CDR1 LNHNV, CDR2 YYDKDF (reference sequence). Deletions cut 1 base from V and 4 bases from J, with 10 bases between. The CDR3 totals 14 residues. The CDR3 DNA is TGTGCCACCAGCAGAGGCCAAGGCGGCTATGGCTACACCTTC. This translates into CATSRGQGGYGYTF. Complete variable domain (other parts from reference TRBV15 and TRBJ1-2): DAMVIQNPRYQVTQFGKPVTLSCSQTLNHNVMYWYQQKSSQAPKLLFHYYDKDFNNEADTPDNFQSRRPNTSFCFLDIRSPGLGDTAMYLCATSRGQGGYGYTFGSGTRLTVV.

The genes are TRBV5-6 and TRBJ1-6; D perhaps matches TRBD1 (5 bases). This CDR3 has 15 amino acids. The germline V and J ends were trimmed by 6 bases and 7 bases, with 17 bases remaining between them. Per germline, CDR1 SGHDT and CDR2 YYEEEE. DNA for the CDR3: TGTGCCAGCACCATAACAGCGGGACGAAATTCACCCCTCCACTTT. The encoded protein is CASTITAGRNSPLHF.

The chain links TRBV27 to TRBJ2-7; a possible D gene is TRBD1 (5 bases). Trimming cost V 0 bases and J 1 base, with 10 bases left between them. The germline V gene encodes CDR1 MNHEY and CDR2 SMNVEV (reference sequence). The CDR3 is made up of 15 amino acids. The DNA of the CDR3 is TGTGCCAGCAGTTTATCTGACAGCACATCCTACGAGCAGTACTTC. It translates to CASSLSDSTSYEQYF.

The CDR3 nucleotides are TGCGCCAGTGGGGACACCGTGCGTGCTTTCTTT. Translation: CASGDTVRAFF. The chain uses TRBV10-1 and TRBJ1-1, with D possibly TRBD1 on 6 matching bases. Germline CDR1 and CDR2: WNHNN and SYGVQD (reference sequence). Trimming took 9 bases from V and 11 from J, leaving 16 bases between them. The CDR3 contains 11 residues.

This clone was seen only a few times. V is TRBV27 and J is TRBJ1-1, with a tentative D call TRBD1 (6 bases). The CDR3 is made up of 17 amino acids. Germline CDR1 is MNHEY and CDR2 is SMNVEV (reference sequence). V was pared by 4 bases and J by 0 bases, with 18 bases between. The CDR3 DNA reads TGTGCCAGCAGTTCCCTCCTCCGGACAGAGCTGAACACTGAAGCTTTCTTT. Its protein is CASSSLLRTELNTEAFF.

The CDR3 is CAWERQGNTEAFF. CDR3 in DNA: TGTGCCTGGGAGAGACAGGGGAACACTGAAGCTTTCTTT. The rearrangement uses TRBV30 and TRBJ1-1, with 7 positions matching TRBD1. CDR1 and CDR2 (germline): GTSNPN, SVGIG (reference sequence). This CDR3 region has 13 residues. J lost 1 base, V lost 5 bases, and 4 bases had no gene match.

The V call is TRBV12-3 or TRBV12-4, the J call TRBJ1-1; 9 nucleotides line up with TRBD1. The CDR3 has 12 residues. The J segment lost 6 bases and the V segment lost 6 bases, leaving 2 bases of the junction unmatched. As DNA, the CDR3 is TGTGCCAGCAGCCGGACAGGGGCTGAAGCTTTCTTT. This codes for CASSRTGAEAFF.

The V call is TRBV11-2, the J call TRBJ2-3; perhaps TRBD2 as D (5 bases). The germline V and J ends were trimmed by 3 bases and 1 base, with 11 bases remaining between them. CDR3 size: 15 residues. The germline gives CDR1 SGHAT, CDR2 FQNNGV. CDR3 residues: CASSLEVVGTDTQYF. Written as DNA, the CDR3 is TGTGCCAGCAGCTTGGAGGTGGTGGGCACAGATACGCAGTATTTT.

J is TRBJ1-3 and V is TRBV28; D ambiguous. The V gene lost 10 bases and the J gene lost 1 base, with 2 bases spanning the gap. CDR1 is MDHEN and CDR2 is SYDVKM in the germline V gene. CDR3 length: 10 residues. CDR3 residues: CATSGNTIYF. CDR3 nucleotide sequence: TGTGCCACGTCTGGAAACACCATATATTTT.

The chain is built from TRBV7-2 and TRBJ1-1; D call uncertain. The germline V gene encodes CDR1 SGHTA and CDR2 FQGNSA. The CDR3 loop spans 16 amino acids. V lost 2 bases, J lost 8 bases, and 21 bases lay in between. The CDR3: CASSLIPSVEISEAFF. DNA for the CDR3: TGTGCCAGCAGCTTAATCCCCTCGGTCGAGATCTCCGAAGCTTTCTTT.

The chain uses TRBV7-9 and TRBJ1-2; D ambiguous. Germline V gene lookup returns CDR1 SEHNR and CDR2 FQNEAQ (reference sequence). The CDR3 spans 12 residues. V lost 4 bases to trimming and J lost 8 bases, with 11 bases between them. The chain's CDR3 is CASSSEVGGYTF. The CDR3 DNA reads as TGTGCCAGCAGCTCAGAAGTGGGCGGCTACACCTTC.

The V gene is TRBV14, the J gene TRBJ2-5; the D gene is possibly TRBD1 (6 bases). V was clipped by 4 bases and J by 2 bases, with 14 bases between them. Germline V gene sequence: CDR1 SGHDN, CDR2 FVKESK. The CDR3 spans 15 residues. The CDR3: CASSRTGRGQETQYF. In DNA form, the CDR3 reads TGTGCCAGCAGCCGCACAGGGAGAGGGCAAGAGACCCAGTACTTC. The full variable domain, rest sourced from reference TRBV14 and TRBJ2-5, is EAGVTQFPSHSVIEKGQTVTLRCDPISGHDNLYWYRRVMGKEIKFLLHFVKESKQDESGMPNNRFLAERTGGTYSTLKVQPAELEDSGVYFCASSRTGRGQETQYFGPGTRLLVL.